The 20 T cell receptor beta chains in this list originate from one sample, sequenced in a study of cytomegalovirus exposure and HLA in healthy donors. PCR amplification relied on 60 Vbeta primers (plus 13 Jbeta primers). Some clones are missing from TCRdb's copy, which holds only in-frame ones; the method was immunoSEQ multiplex PCR. The sample holds fewer than 120,000 clones, approximately 80% seen once. Source material: PBMCs. These TCRs come from a woman aged 60-75 years in good health and CMV-seropositive.

The rearrangement uses TRBV27 and TRBJ1-6; D perhaps matches TRBD1 (5 bases). Trimming shortened V by 5 bases and J by 7 bases, and 15 bases separated the two germline ends. Germline CDR1 and CDR2: MNHEY and SMNVEV (reference sequence). This CDR3 contains 15 residues. Here the CDR3 reads CASSQLGGGNSPLHF. The CDR3 DNA reads TGTGCCAGCAGTCAACTCGGGGGTGGAAATTCACCCCTCCACTTT.

This clone has a handful of counts. The chain has TRBV27 and TRBJ2-7; D may be TRBD1 (6 bases). CDR3 length: 13 amino acids. Per germline, CDR1 MNHEY and CDR2 SMNVEV (reference sequence). The V gene lost 7 bases and the J gene lost 0 bases, with 10 bases spanning the gap. The CDR3 region is CASKRGGSYEQYF. CDR3 DNA sequence: TGTGCCAGCAAGAGAGGGGGCTCCTACGAGCAGTACTTC.

The sample holds a few counts of this clone. This rearrangement joins TRBV7-3 to TRBJ2-6; 7 bases align to TRBD2. Germline trimming cut 5 bases from V and 2 bases from J; bases unmatched to any gene: 6. The CDR3 length is 16 residues. Germline loops: CDR1 SGHTA, CDR2 FQGTGA. The CDR3 bases are TGTGCCAGCAGCCTTTATGGGGGGGCTGGGGCCAACGTCCTGACTTTC. This translates into CASSLYGGAGANVLTF.

Only one count was recorded for this clone. The genes are TRBV2 and TRBJ1-2; no reliable D call. Deletions cut 1 base from V and 0 bases from J, with 6 bases between. The CDR3 consists of 14 residues. The germline gives CDR1 SNHLY, CDR2 FYNNEI. The CDR3 reads CASSEVATNYGYTF. DNA of the CDR3: TGTGCCAGCAGTGAAGTAGCGACTAACTATGGCTACACCTTC.

The chain couples TRBV9 to TRBJ1-2; 8 nucleotides align to TRBD1. The germline CDR1 and CDR2 sequences are SGDLS and YYNGEE. This CDR3 is built from 16 residues. V gave up 1 base and J gave up 6 bases; unmatched junction bases: 11. CDR3 protein: CASSVTPGTGIDGYTF. CDR3 coding DNA: TGTGCCAGCAGCGTAACTCCCGGGACAGGAATCGATGGCTACACCTTC. The full variable domain, in which reference TRBV9 and TRBJ1-2 provide the parts outside the CDR3, is DSGVTQTPKHLITATGQRVTLRCSPRSGDLSVYWYQQSLDQGLQFLIQYYNGEERAKGNILERFSAQQFPDLHSELNLSSLELGDSALYFCASSVTPGTGIDGYTFGSGTRLTVV.

The rearrangement joins TRBV28 to TRBJ2-1; 11 positions agree with TRBD2. The CDR3 sequence is 17 residues long. Germline V gives CDR1 MDHEN, CDR2 SYDVKM. V shed 3 bases and J 7 bases; nucleotides not matched to a gene: 11. The CDR3 protein is CASSFWGSGRAVNEQFF. The DNA of the CDR3 is TGTGCCAGCAGTTTCTGGGGTAGCGGGAGGGCCGTTAATGAGCAGTTCTTC.

The chain recombines TRBV7-3 with TRBJ2-1, with 11 bases lining up with TRBD2. The ends lost 5 bases at V and 4 bases at J; junction bases unmatched: 4. The CDR3 is 15 amino acids. The germline gives CDR1 SGHTA, CDR2 FQGTGA. This CDR3 reads CASSPGTSGYNEQFF. For the CDR3, the DNA is TGTGCCAGCAGCCCAGGGACTAGCGGATACAATGAGCAGTTCTTC.

This chain links TRBV9 with TRBJ1-1; weak D call: TRBD1 (5 bases). Germline loops: CDR1 SGDLS, CDR2 YYNGEE. V was pared by 0 bases and J by 1 base, with 13 bases between. The CDR3 is 16 amino acids. The CDR3 DNA sequence: TGTGCCAGCAGCGTAGGGGTGGGGGGATCGAACACTGAAGCTTTCTTT. Translated, it gives CASSVGVGGSNTEAFF. Full variable domain (remainder filled in from reference TRBV9 and TRBJ1-1): DSGVTQTPKHLITATGQRVTLRCSPRSGDLSVYWYQQSLDQGLQFLIQYYNGEERAKGNILERFSAQQFPDLHSELNLSSLELGDSALYFCASSVGVGGSNTEAFFGQGTRLTVV.

This chain connects TRBV7-8 to TRBJ2-7; a possible D gene is TRBD2 (6 bases). CDR1 SGHVS and CDR2 FQNEAQ come from the germline V gene. The CDR3 contains 14 residues. With 5 bases removed from V and 0 bases from J, the gap between germline ends came to 11 bases. The DNA for the CDR3 is TGTGCCAGCAGCGCGGGACTGAACTCCTACGAGCAGTACTTC. Translation: CASSAGLNSYEQYF.

This sequence joins TRBV5-1 and TRBJ2-1; D may be TRBD2 (5 bases). V dropped 0 bases and J dropped 0 bases, with 13 bases sitting between them. CDR3 size: 17 residues. Germline V CDR1 and CDR2: SGHRS, YFSETQ. CDR3 bases: TGCGCCAGCAGCTTGGGAAGGTCGGGGATCTCCTACAATGAGCAGTTCTTC. Translation: CASSLGRSGISYNEQFF.

This chain links TRBV4-1 with TRBJ2-1, with TRBD2 as a possible D gene (5 bases). The ends were cut back, 0 bases at V and 8 bases at J, with 11 bases in the middle. The germline CDR1 and CDR2 sequences are MGHRA and YSYEKL. The CDR3 spans 14 residues. CDR3 loop: CASSQDALGDEQFF. The CDR3 bases are TGCGCCAGCAGCCAAGATGCATTGGGAGATGAGCAGTTCTTC.

The chain couples TRBV9 to TRBJ2-1; TRBD2 matches 7 bases. The CDR3 contains 15 residues. V lost 0 bases and J lost 7; bases outside the gene matches: 7. Per germline, CDR1 SGDLS and CDR2 YYNGEE. This chain's CDR3 is CASSVEAGFHNEQFF. CDR3 sequence (DNA): TGTGCCAGCAGCGTAGAAGCGGGATTCCATAATGAGCAGTTCTTC.

The chain joins TRBV4-1 to TRBJ2-3; 7 bases line up with TRBD1. CDR3 length: 15 amino acids. Germline-derived CDR1 and CDR2 are MGHRA and YSYEKL. With 1 base clipped from V and 1 base from J, the junction kept 2 bases outside the gene matches. The CDR3 region has the DNA TGCGCCAGCAGCCAAGGGGACAGAGGCACAGATACGCAGTATTTT. As protein: CASSQGDRGTDTQYF.

CDR3 amino acids: CASSPTGLAGETDTQYF. CDR3 sequence (DNA): TGTGCCAGCAGCCCAACTGGGCTAGCGGGAGAAACAGATACGCAGTATTTT. The V gene is TRBV4-2, the J gene TRBJ2-3; 10 bases fit TRBD2. The J segment lost 3 bases and the V segment lost 4 bases, leaving 10 bases of the junction unmatched. This CDR3 spans 17 amino acids. Germline V gene lookup returns CDR1 LGHNA and CDR2 YNFKEQ.

The chain joins TRBV15 to TRBJ1-1; D might be TRBD1 (5 bases). The CDR3 spans 14 residues. From germline, CDR1 is LNHNV and CDR2 YYDKDF (reference sequence). With 8 bases removed from V and 8 bases from J, the gap between germline ends came to 21 bases. CDR3 nucleotide sequence: TGTGCCACCTCAAATGGGGGACGGGGAGGAGAAGCTTTCTTT. Translated, it gives CATSNGGRGGEAFF.

The chain carries TRBV10-1 and TRBJ2-2; a possible D gene is TRBD1 (6 bases). This CDR3 spans 14 amino acids. The V end lost 3 bases, the J end lost 2 bases, and 7 bases lay between the germline ends. Germline V gives CDR1 WNHNN, CDR2 SYGVQD (reference sequence). CDR3: CASSEGGNTGELFF. As DNA, the CDR3 is TGCGCCAGCAGTGAAGGGGGAAACACCGGGGAGCTGTTTTTT.

The rearrangement links TRBV21-1 to TRBJ2-3; TRBD2 was called by the table and not checked on the DNA. TRBV21-1 constitutes a pseudogene. The CDR3 runs to 24 residues. In DNA form, the CDR3 reads TGTGCCAGCAGCAGAGGGACGAGGCGGGAATTGGAAAGTAAAGTGCGAACTAGCACAGATACGCAGTATTTT. This translates into CASSRGTRRELESKVRTSTDTQYF.

The CDR3 region has the DNA TGTGCCAGCTCACCAATACAGGAGAACACTGAAGCTTTCTTT. It codes for CASSPIQENTEAFF. The V gene is TRBV18, the J gene TRBJ1-1; possibly TRBD1 for D (5 bases). Germline CDR1 KGHSH, CDR2 LQKENI. There are 14 residues in the CDR3. Trimming pared 2 bases from V and 1 base from J, leaving 8 bases between.

This clone came up a few times. V is TRBV19 and J is TRBJ1-5; D unclear. This CDR3 is 15 amino acids long. The V gene lost 3 bases and the J gene lost 7 bases, with 16 bases spanning the gap. Germline V gives CDR1 LNHDA, CDR2 SQIVND (reference sequence). The CDR3 region has the DNA TGTGCCAGTAGTATGCGGCAGACGCTTGGGCAGCCCCAGCATTTT. Translated, it gives CASSMRQTLGQPQHF. Full variable domain (missing parts from reference TRBV19 and TRBJ1-5): DGGITQSPKYLFRKEGQNVTLSCEQNLNHDAMYWYRQDPGQGLRLIYYSQIVNDFQKGDIAEGYSVSREKKESFPLTVTSAQKNPTAFYLCASSMRQTLGQPQHFGDGTRLSIL.

The chain combines TRBV28 with TRBJ2-1, with a weak D call TRBD2 (5 bases). Germline V gives CDR1 MDHEN, CDR2 SYDVKM. The length of the CDR3 is 15 residues. The V end lost 5 bases, the J end lost 8 bases, and 19 bases lay between the germline ends. The CDR3 DNA sequence: TGTGCCAGCAGTGATCGGACCTTACTAGGCGATGAGCAGTTCTTC. Translation gives CASSDRTLLGDEQFF. Full variable domain (rest looked up from reference TRBV28 and TRBJ2-1): DVKVTQSSRYLVKRTGEKVFLECVQDMDHENMFWYRQDPGLGLRLIYFSYDVKMKEKGDIPEGYSVSREKKERFSLILESASTNQTSMYLCASSDRTLLGDEQFFGPGTRLTVL.